This T cell receptor beta chain was profiled in a study of T-cell memory formation after mild COVID-19. This CDR3 spans 12 amino acids. Germline V gene data show CDR1 as DFQATT and CDR2 as SNEGSKA (reference sequence). This clonotype was recorded a few times. An end of the junction differs from the germline gene, which may be a read error. Via MiXCR, TCRdb re-called the 5' RACE reads, giving one row per CDR3 protein. This table has nearly 250,000 distinct CDR3 sequences, 15% to 17% appearing once. V gene TRBV20-1 combines with J gene TRBJ1-1, with 7 nucleotides matching TRBD1. The sequenced sample consisted of PBMCs or a T cell subset sorted from them (not recorded which). The source of this sequence is an adult woman who had mild COVID-19 (a few samples of this study predate the infection). Cell type and time point are not known. In DNA form, the CDR3 reads TGCAGTGCTAGATCAGGGGACAGCATATTAGCCTTT. It codes for CSARSGDSILAF.